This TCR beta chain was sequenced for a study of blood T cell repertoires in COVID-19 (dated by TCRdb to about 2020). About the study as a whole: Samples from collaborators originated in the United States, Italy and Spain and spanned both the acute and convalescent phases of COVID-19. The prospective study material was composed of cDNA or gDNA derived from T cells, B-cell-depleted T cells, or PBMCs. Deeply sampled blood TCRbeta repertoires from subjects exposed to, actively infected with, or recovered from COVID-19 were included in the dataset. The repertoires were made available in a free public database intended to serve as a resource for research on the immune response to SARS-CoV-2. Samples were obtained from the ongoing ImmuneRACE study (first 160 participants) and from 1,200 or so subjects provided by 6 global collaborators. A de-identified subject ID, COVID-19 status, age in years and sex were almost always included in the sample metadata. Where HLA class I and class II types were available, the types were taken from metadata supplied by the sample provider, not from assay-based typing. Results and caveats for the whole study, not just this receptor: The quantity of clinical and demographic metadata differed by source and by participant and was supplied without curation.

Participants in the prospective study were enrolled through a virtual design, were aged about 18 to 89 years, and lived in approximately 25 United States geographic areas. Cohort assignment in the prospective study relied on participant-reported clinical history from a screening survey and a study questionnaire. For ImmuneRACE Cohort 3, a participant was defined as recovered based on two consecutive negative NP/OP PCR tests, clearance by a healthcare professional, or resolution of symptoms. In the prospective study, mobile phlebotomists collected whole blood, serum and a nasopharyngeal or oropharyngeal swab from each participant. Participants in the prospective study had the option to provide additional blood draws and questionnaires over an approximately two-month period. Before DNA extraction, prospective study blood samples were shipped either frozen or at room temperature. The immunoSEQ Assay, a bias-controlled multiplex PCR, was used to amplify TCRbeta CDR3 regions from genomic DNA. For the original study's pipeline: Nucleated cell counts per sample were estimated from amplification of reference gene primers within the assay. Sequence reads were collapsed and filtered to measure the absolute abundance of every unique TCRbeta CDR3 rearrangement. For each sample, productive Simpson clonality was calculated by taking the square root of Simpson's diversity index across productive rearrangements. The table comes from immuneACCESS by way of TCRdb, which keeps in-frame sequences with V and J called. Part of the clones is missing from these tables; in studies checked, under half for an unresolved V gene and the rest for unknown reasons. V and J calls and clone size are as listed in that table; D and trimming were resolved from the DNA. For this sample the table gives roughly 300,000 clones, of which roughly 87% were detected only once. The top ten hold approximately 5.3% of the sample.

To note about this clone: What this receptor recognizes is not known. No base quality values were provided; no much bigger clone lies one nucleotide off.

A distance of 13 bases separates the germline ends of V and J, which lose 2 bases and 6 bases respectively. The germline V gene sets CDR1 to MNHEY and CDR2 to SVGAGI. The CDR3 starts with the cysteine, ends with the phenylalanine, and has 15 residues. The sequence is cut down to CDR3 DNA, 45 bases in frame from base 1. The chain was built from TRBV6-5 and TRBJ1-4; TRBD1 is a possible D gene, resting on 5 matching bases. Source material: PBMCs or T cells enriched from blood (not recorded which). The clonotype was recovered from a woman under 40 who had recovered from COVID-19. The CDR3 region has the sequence CASSYGQGYDEKLFF. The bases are TGTGCCAGCAGTTACGGGCAGGGCTACGATGAAAAACTGTTTTTT.